Listed below are T cell receptor beta chains from one sample, sequenced in a study of cytomegalovirus exposure and HLA in healthy donors. Clones were read by immunoSEQ multiplex PCR, and TCRdb kept only the in-frame ones, dropping some. The table shows over 250,000 clones, with 70% to 90% occurring only once. The sample was PBMCs. The source is a man aged 40-55 years in good health and CMV-seropositive. The CDR3 runs from the conserved cysteine through the conserved F or W. The order of the fields is CDR3 protein, CDR3 DNA, clone size, D gene, V gene, J gene. D genes are given only for firm matches. Rows may omit the clone size; those that give it use once, few, many or a size class.

CDR3: CASIQDRGNTEAFF; DNA: TGTGCCAGCATACAGGACAGGGGGAACACTGAAGCTTTCTTT; size: .; D: TRBD1; V: TRBV2; J: TRBJ1-1
CDR3: CASSPRAYEQYF; DNA: TGTGCCAGCAGCCCTCGAGCCTACGAGCAGTACTTC; size: .; D: .; V: TRBV7-9; J: TRBJ2-7
CDR3: CASSQGRTSGSTDTQYF; DNA: TGTGCCAGCAGCCAAGGCCGTACTAGCGGGAGCACAGATACGCAGTATTTT; size: .; D: TRBD2; V: TRBV4-2; J: TRBJ2-3
CDR3: CASIPFVGANTEAFF; DNA: TGTGCCAGTATCCCTTTTGTGGGGGCGAACACTGAAGCTTTCTTT; size: .; D: .; V: TRBV19; J: TRBJ1-1
CDR3: CASSPRTGLDEQYF; DNA: TGTGCCAGCAGTCCCCGGACAGGGCTCGACGAGCAGTACTTC; size: once; D: TRBD1; V: TRBV28; J: TRBJ2-7
CDR3: CASSEDRAGNIQYF; DNA: TGTGCCAGCAGTGAAGACAGGGCCGGAAACATTCAGTACTTC; size: .; D: .; V: TRBV2; J: TRBJ2-4
CDR3: CASSPRGTDTQYF; DNA: TGTGCCAGCAGTCCGAGGGGCACAGATACGCAGTATTTT; size: few; D: .; V: TRBV6-5; J: TRBJ2-3
CDR3: CASSLARQGARSYNEQFF; DNA: TGCGCCAGCAGCCTCGCCAGACAGGGGGCCCGCTCCTACAATGAGCAGTTCTTC; size: .; D: TRBD1; V: TRBV5-1; J: TRBJ2-1
CDR3: CASSEHGLAAYNEQFF; DNA: TGTGCCAGCAGTGAACATGGACTAGCGGCGTACAATGAGCAGTTCTTC; size: .; D: TRBD2; V: TRBV25-1; J: TRBJ2-1
CDR3: CASSELGGNTEAFF; DNA: TGTGCCAGCAGTGAATTGGGGGGGAACACTGAAGCTTTCTTT; size: .; D: .; V: TRBV25-1; J: TRBJ1-1
CDR3: CSVDPPGGYGYTF; DNA: TGCAGCGTTGATCCCCCAGGGGGCTATGGCTACACCTTC; size: .; D: TRBD1; V: TRBV29-1; J: TRBJ1-2
CDR3: CASSSGTRSPYNEQFF; DNA: TGTGCCAGCAGTTCCGGGACTAGAAGTCCCTACAATGAGCAGTTCTTC; size: .; D: TRBD2; V: TRBV27; J: TRBJ2-1
CDR3: CTCTGNTEAFF; DNA: TGCACCTGTACAGGGAACACTGAAGCTTTCTTT; size: .; D: .; V: TRBV20-1; J: TRBJ1-1
CDR3: CASSGGNGWEAGELFF; DNA: TGTGCCAGCAGCGGGGGGAACGGGTGGGAAGCCGGGGAGCTGTTTTTT; size: .; D: .; V: TRBV7-8; J: TRBJ2-2
CDR3: CASSFPTSGSRNTQYF; DNA: TGTGCCAGCAGCTTCCCGACTAGCGGGAGCCGAAATACGCAGTATTTT; size: .; D: TRBD2; V: TRBV7-2; J: TRBJ2-3
CDR3: CASSARTGVVEQYF; DNA: TGTGCCAGCAGCGCTCGGACAGGGGTCGTCGAGCAGTACTTC; size: .; D: TRBD1; V: TRBV4-2; J: TRBJ2-7
CDR3: CASSAINYNRFQETQYF; DNA: TGTGCCAGCAGCGCGATAAACTACAACAGGTTCCAAGAGACCCAGTACTTC; size: .; D: .; V: TRBV28; J: TRBJ2-5
CDR3: CASSLVRQSYNEQFF; DNA: TGTGCCAGCAGCCTCGTTCGACAGTCATACAATGAGCAGTTCTTC; size: .; D: .; V: TRBV14; J: TRBJ2-1
CDR3: CASSLSIWTGTFMNTEAFF; DNA: TGTGCCAGCAGTTTGTCAATATGGACAGGGACTTTCATGAACACTGAAGCTTTCTTT; size: once; D: TRBD1; V: TRBV28; J: TRBJ1-1
CDR3: CASRDRESSYNEQFF; DNA: TGCGCCAGCAGGGACAGGGAGAGCTCCTACAATGAGCAGTTCTTC; size: .; D: TRBD1; V: TRBV5-1; J: TRBJ2-1
CDR3: CASSQDSQTGNTIYF; DNA: TGTGCCAGCAGCCAAGATAGCCAGACTGGAAACACCATATATTTT; size: few; D: .; V: TRBV4-2; J: TRBJ1-3
CDR3: CSVADYSNQPQHF; DNA: TGCAGCGTTGCAGATTATAGCAATCAGCCCCAGCATTTT; size: .; D: .; V: TRBV29-1; J: TRBJ1-5
CDR3: CASSMASGGWSNQPQHF; DNA: TGTGCCAGTAGTATGGCCTCAGGGGGTTGGAGCAATCAGCCCCAGCATTTT; size: few; D: TRBD1; V: TRBV19; J: TRBJ1-5
CDR3: CASSLSWTGAQSNTGELFF; DNA: TGCGCCAGCAGCTTGAGTTGGACAGGGGCTCAGTCGAACACCGGGGAGCTGTTTTTT; size: .; D: TRBD1; V: TRBV5-1; J: TRBJ2-2
CDR3: CASSERQWSSYEQYF; DNA: TGTGCCAGCAGTGAAAGGCAATGGAGCTCCTACGAGCAGTACTTC; size: .; D: .; V: TRBV2; J: TRBJ2-7
CDR3: CASGKQGFSTDTQYF; DNA: TGTGCCAGTGGAAAACAGGGTTTCTCCACAGATACGCAGTATTTT; size: once; D: .; V: TRBV19; J: TRBJ2-3
CDR3: CASSGADSSYNEQFF; DNA: TGTGCCAGCAGTGGTGCGGATAGCTCCTACAATGAGCAGTTCTTC; size: .; D: .; V: TRBV2; J: TRBJ2-1
CDR3: CSVEEPSGTDTQYF; DNA: TGCAGCGTTGAAGAGCCTAGCGGCACAGATACGCAGTATTTT; size: .; D: .; V: TRBV29-1; J: TRBJ2-3
CDR3: CAIRGGQGDQPQHF; DNA: TGTGCCATCAGGGGGGGACAGGGGGATCAGCCCCAGCATTTT; size: .; D: TRBD1; V: TRBV10-3; J: TRBJ1-5
CDR3: CASSLVSAGATDTQYF; DNA: TGCGCCAGCAGCTTGGTATCCGCAGGGGCCACAGATACGCAGTATTTT; size: .; D: .; V: TRBV5-1; J: TRBJ2-3
CDR3: CASSFGGVNQPQHF; DNA: TGTGCCAGCAGTTTTGGGGGGGTCAATCAGCCCCAGCATTTT; size: few; D: .; V: TRBV28; J: TRBJ1-5
CDR3: CASSPPGADEQYF; DNA: TGTGCCAGCAGCCCCCCTGGGGCTGATGAGCAGTACTTC; size: .; D: .; V: TRBV7-9; J: TRBJ2-7
CDR3: CASSVGDRGEKLFF; DNA: TGCGCCAGCAGCGTAGGGGACAGGGGAGAAAAACTGTTTTTT; size: once; D: TRBD1; V: TRBV5-1; J: TRBJ1-4
CDR3: CASSLFTGSYEQYF; DNA: TGTGCCAGCAGCTTGTTTACAGGGTCCTACGAGCAGTACTTC; size: .; D: .; V: TRBV5-8; J: TRBJ2-7
CDR3: CASAEWGGMGYGYTF; DNA: TGTGCCAGCGCAGAGTGGGGGGGAATGGGCTATGGCTACACCTTC; size: .; D: .; V: TRBV27; J: TRBJ1-2
CDR3: CASSDLTGDYNYGYTF; DNA: TGTGCCAGCAGTGACTTGACAGGGGATTATAACTATGGCTACACCTTC; size: once; D: TRBD1; V: TRBV2; J: TRBJ1-2
CDR3: CASSVHRDAGLEAFF; DNA: TGTGCCAGCAGCGTACACCGGGACGCGGGACTTGAAGCTTTCTTT; size: .; D: .; V: TRBV9; J: TRBJ1-1
CDR3: CASSYSSGLGYEQYF; DNA: TGTGCCAGCAGTTACTCCTCAGGGTTGGGCTACGAGCAGTACTTC; size: .; D: .; V: TRBV6-6; J: TRBJ2-7
CDR3: CASTGTPRQGKTYEQYF; DNA: TGTGCCAGCACAGGGACCCCCAGACAGGGAAAAACCTACGAGCAGTACTTC; size: .; D: TRBD1; V: TRBV5-4; J: TRBJ2-7
CDR3: CASSPVGAGQETQYF; DNA: TGTGCCAGCTCCCCCGTCGGAGCGGGACAAGAGACCCAGTACTTC; size: .; D: TRBD2; V: TRBV18; J: TRBJ2-5
CDR3: CASTRGLAGASYNEQFF; DNA: TGTGCCAGCACCAGAGGTCTAGCGGGAGCCTCCTACAATGAGCAGTTCTTC; size: .; D: TRBD2; V: TRBV28; J: TRBJ2-1
CDR3: CASSPVPGYGYTF; DNA: TGTGCCAGCAGCCCGGTTCCAGGCTATGGCTACACCTTC; size: .; D: .; V: TRBV6-5; J: TRBJ1-2
CDR3: CASSLVGLGFYEQYF; DNA: TGTGCCAGCAGCTTGGTAGGACTAGGGTTCTACGAGCAGTACTTC; size: .; D: TRBD2; V: TRBV5-4; J: TRBJ2-7
CDR3: CSVTGHSNYGYTF; DNA: TGCAGCGTCACGGGACACTCAAACTATGGCTACACCTTC; size: once; D: .; V: TRBV29-1; J: TRBJ1-2
CDR3: CASSLSGGGYTF; DNA: TGTGCCAGCAGTTTGTCAGGGGGTGGCTACACCTTC; size: once; D: TRBD1; V: TRBV28; J: TRBJ1-2
CDR3: CASSPRAMNTEAFF; DNA: TGTGCCAGCTCACCACGAGCAATGAACACTGAAGCTTTCTTT; size: few; D: .; V: TRBV18; J: TRBJ1-1
CDR3: CASSPRTSERFQETQYF; DNA: TGTGCCAGCAGCCCAAGGACTAGCGAGAGGTTCCAAGAGACCCAGTACTTC; size: .; D: TRBD2; V: TRBV13; J: TRBJ2-5